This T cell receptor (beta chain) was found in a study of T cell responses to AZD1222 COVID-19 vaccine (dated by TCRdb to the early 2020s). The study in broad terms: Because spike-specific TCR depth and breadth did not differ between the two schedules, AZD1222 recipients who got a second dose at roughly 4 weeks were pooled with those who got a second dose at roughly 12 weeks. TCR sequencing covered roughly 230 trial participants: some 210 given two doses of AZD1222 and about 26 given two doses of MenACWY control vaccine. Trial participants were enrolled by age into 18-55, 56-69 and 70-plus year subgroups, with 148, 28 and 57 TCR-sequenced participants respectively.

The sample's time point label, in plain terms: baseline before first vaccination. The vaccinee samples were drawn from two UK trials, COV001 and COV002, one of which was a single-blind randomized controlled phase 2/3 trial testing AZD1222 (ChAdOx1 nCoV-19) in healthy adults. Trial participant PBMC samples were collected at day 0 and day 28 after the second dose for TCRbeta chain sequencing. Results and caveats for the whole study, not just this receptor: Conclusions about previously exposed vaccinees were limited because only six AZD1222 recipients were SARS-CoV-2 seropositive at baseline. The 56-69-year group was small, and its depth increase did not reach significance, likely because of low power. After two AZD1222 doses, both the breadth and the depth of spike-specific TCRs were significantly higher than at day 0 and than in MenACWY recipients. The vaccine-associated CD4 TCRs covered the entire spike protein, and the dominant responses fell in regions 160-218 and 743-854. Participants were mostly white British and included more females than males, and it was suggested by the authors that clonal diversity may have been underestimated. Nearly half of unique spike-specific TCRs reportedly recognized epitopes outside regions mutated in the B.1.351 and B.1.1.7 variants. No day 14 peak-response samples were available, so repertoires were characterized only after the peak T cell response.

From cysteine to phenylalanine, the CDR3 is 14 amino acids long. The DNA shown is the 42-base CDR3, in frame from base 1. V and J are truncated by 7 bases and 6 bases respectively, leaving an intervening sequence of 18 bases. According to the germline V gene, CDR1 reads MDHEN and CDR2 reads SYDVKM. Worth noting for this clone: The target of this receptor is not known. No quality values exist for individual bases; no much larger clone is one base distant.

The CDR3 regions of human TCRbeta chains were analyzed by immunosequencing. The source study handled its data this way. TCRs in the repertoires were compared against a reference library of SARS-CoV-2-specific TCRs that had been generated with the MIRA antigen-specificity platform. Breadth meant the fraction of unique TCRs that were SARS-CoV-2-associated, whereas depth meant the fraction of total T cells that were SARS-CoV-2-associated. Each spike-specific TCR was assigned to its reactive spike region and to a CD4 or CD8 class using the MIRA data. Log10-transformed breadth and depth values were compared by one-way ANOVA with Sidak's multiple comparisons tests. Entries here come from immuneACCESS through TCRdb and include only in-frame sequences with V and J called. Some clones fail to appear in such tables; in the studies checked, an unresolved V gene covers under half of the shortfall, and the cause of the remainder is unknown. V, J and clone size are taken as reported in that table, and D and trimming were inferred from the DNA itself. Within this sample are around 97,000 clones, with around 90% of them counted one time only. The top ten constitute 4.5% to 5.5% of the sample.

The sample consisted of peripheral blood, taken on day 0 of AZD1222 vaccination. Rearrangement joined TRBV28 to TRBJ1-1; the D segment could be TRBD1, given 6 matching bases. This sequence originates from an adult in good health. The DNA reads TGTGCCAGCAAGATTTCAGGGGTCGCGGCTGAAGCTTTCTTT. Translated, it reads CASKISGVAAEAFF.